This T cell receptor beta chain was captured in a study of OX40 agonist ivuxolimab in advanced cancers. The CDR3 consists of 16 residues. The V and J ends lost 0 bases and 0 bases respectively, with 9 bases between them. Germline loops: CDR1 SGHNT, CDR2 YYREEE (reference sequence). Assay: immunoSEQ multiplex PCR; the TCRdb copy retains only in-frame clones and omits some. In the table there are tens of thousands of clones, 75% to 85% of which are singletons. The source material was CD4+ or CD8+ T cells sorted from blood, sampled in a trial of the OX40 agonist ivuxolimab. The source of this sequence is an adult with an advanced solid tumor such as melanoma, head and neck, liver or kidney cancer. The rearrangement links TRBV5-4 to TRBJ2-2, with a tentative D call TRBD2 (5 bases). CDR3 loop: CASSLGLAANTGELFF. Written as DNA, the CDR3 is TGTGCCAGCAGCTTGGGGCTAGCAGCGAACACCGGGGAGCTGTTTTTT.